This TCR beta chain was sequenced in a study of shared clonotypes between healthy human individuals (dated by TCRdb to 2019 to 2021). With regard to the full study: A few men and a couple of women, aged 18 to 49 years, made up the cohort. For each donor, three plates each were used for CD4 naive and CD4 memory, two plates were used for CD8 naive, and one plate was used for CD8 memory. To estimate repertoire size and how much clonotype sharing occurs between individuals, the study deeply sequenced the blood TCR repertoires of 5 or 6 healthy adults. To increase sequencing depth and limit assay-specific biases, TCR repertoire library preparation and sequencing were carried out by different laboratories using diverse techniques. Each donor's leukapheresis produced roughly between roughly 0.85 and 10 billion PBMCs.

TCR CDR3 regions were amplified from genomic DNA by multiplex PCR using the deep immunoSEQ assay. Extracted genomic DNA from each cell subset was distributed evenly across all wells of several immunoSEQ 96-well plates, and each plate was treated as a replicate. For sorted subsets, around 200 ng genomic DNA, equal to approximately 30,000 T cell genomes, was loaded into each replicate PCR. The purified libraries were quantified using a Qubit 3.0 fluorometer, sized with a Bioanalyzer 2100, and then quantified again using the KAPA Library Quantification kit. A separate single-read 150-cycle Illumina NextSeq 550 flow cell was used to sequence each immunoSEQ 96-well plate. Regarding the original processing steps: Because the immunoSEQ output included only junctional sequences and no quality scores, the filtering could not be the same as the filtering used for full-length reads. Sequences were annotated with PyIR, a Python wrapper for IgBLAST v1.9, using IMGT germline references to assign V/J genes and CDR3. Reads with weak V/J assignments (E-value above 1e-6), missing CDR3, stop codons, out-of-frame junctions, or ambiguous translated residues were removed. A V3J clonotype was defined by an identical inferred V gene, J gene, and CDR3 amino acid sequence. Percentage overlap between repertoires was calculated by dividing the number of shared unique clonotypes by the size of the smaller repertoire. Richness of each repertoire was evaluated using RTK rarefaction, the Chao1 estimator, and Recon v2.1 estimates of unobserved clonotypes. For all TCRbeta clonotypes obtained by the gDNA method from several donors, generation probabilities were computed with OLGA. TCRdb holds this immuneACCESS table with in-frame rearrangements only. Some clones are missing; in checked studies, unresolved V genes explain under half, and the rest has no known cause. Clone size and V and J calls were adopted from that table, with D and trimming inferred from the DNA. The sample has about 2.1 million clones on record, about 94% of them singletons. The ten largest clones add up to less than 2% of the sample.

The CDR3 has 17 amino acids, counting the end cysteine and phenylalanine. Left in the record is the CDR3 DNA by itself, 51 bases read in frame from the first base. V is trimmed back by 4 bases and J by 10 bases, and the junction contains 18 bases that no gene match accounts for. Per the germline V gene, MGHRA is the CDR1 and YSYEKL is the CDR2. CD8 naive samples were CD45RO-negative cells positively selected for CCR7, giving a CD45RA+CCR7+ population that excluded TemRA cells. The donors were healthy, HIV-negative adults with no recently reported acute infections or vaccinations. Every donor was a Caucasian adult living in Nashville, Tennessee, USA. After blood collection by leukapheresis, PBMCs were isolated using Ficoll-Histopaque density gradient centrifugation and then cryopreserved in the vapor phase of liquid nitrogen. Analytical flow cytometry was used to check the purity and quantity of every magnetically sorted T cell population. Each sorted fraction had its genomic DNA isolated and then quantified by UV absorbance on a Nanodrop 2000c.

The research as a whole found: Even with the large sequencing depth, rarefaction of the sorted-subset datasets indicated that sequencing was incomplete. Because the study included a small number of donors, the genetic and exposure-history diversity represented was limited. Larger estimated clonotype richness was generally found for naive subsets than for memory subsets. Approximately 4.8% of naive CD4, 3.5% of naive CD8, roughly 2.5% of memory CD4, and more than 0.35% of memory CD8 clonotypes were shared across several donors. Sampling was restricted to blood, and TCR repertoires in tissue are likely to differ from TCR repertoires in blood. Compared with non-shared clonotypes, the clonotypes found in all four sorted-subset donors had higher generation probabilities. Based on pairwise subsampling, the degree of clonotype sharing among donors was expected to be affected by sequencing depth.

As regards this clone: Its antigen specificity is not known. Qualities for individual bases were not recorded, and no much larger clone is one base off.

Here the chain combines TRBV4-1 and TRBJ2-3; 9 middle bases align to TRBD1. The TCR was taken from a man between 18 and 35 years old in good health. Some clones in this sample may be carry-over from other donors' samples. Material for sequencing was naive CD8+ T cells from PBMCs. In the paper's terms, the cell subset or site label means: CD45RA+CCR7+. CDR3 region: CASSRYHTDRGGSAQYF. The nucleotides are TGCGCCAGCAGCCGATATCACACGGACAGGGGAGGTAGTGCGCAGTATTTT.